These 26 T cell receptor beta chains were all obtained from the same sample, sequenced in a study of T-cell memory formation after mild COVID-19. MiXCR was run by TCRdb on the 5' RACE reads, yielding one entry per CDR3 protein. Among roughly 52,000 distinct CDR3 sequences listed, approximately 7% were seen once. Sample: PBMCs or a T cell subset sorted from them (not recorded which). The receptors were gathered from a man younger than 30 who had mild COVID-19 (a few samples of this study predate the infection). Cell type and time point are not known.

This clonotype was seen more than once but under ten times. The rearrangement links TRBV11-1 to TRBJ2-7; no clear D gene. Trimming cost V 5 bases and J 6 bases, with 17 bases left between them. The germline gives CDR1 SGHAT, CDR2 FQDESV (reference sequence). This CDR3 is 14 amino acids long. CDR3 amino acids: CASSRAPSFCEQYV. The CDR3 region has the DNA TGTGCCAGCAGCCGGGCTCCCTCGTTTTGCGAGCAGTACGTC.

The genes are TRBV5-5 and TRBJ2-1; tentative D call: TRBD1 (5 bases). CDR3 size: 13 residues. Germline loops: CDR1 SGHKS, CDR2 YYEKEE (reference sequence). Trimming stripped 0 bases from V and 12 bases from J, with 13 bases between. CDR3 sequence reads: CASSLGVGQRQFF. The CDR3, as DNA: TGTGCCAGCAGCTTGGGGGTGGGGCAGAGGCAGTTCTTC.

This clonotype was found a few times. This sequence joins TRBV27 and TRBJ2-2; TRBD1 is a possible D gene (5 bases). This CDR3 region has 16 residues. Per the germline V gene, CDR1 is MNHEY and CDR2 is SMNVEV (reference sequence). V was clipped by 5 bases and J by 3 bases, with 16 bases between them. The CDR3 protein is CASSRNPQGYTGELFF. Written as DNA, the CDR3 is TGTGCCAGCAGTCGAAATCCTCAGGGATACACCGGGGAGCTGTTTTTT.

V and J are TRBV3-1 and TRBJ2-7; TRBD1 matches 7 bases. The V and J ends lost 4 bases and 1 base, in that order; junction bases with no gene match: 1. Germline CDR1 reads LGHDT; CDR2 reads YNNKEL (reference sequence). The CDR3 runs to 13 residues. CDR3 protein: CASSLRGSYEQYV. CDR3 nucleotide sequence: TGTGCCAGCAGCCTCAGGGGGTCCTACGAGCAGTACGTC.

This clonotype has at least ten counts. The chain links TRBV4-1 to TRBJ2-1; TRBD1 matches 9 bases. Per the germline V gene, CDR1 is MGHRA and CDR2 is YSYEKL. V lost 4 bases to trimming and J lost 11 bases; unmatched junction nucleotides: 12. This CDR3 is 15 amino acids long. The CDR3 protein is CASSPSGTGSTKQFF. Here the CDR3 DNA reads TGCGCCAGCAGCCCTTCAGGGACAGGGTCGACGAAGCAGTTCTTC.

In its sample, this clonotype was seen a few times. This rearrangement joins TRBV5-1 to TRBJ2-3; possible D gene TRBD1, 6 bases. The length of the CDR3 is 14 residues. From germline, CDR1 is SGHRS and CDR2 YFSETQ. V gave up 2 bases and J gave up 4 bases, with 11 bases separating them. CDR3 in amino acids: CASSFTGPPDTQYF. CDR3 bases: TGCGCCAGCAGCTTCACAGGGCCTCCAGATACGCAGTATTTT. Based on the CDR3 plus reference TRBV5-1 and TRBJ2-3, the full variable domain is KAGVTQTPRYLIKTRGQQVTLSCSPISGHRSVSWYQQTPGQGLQFLFEYFSETQRNKGNFPGRFSGRQFSNSRSEMNVSTLELGDSALYLCASSFTGPPDTQYFGPGTRLTVL.

This clonotype has ten or more counts. The chain carries TRBV20-1 and TRBJ2-3, with D unresolved. Germline CDR1 reads DFQATT; CDR2 reads SNEGSKA (reference sequence). This CDR3 has 14 amino acids. V was clipped by 3 bases and J by 4 bases, with 14 bases between them. The CDR3 bases are TGCAGTGCTAGGAAGTTACGGTTGGCAGATACGCAGTATTTT. Translating it yields CSARKLRLADTQYF.

This clonotype rates as medium-sized. DNA of the CDR3: TGTGCCAGCAAGTCCGGGACTACCGTATGGCAGTATTTT. Translated: CASKSGTTVWQYF. The chain recombines TRBV7-2 with TRBJ2-3, with 7 bases aligning to TRBD2. Germline V gives CDR1 SGHTA, CDR2 FQGNSA. This CDR3 is 13 amino acids long. V was clipped by 7 bases and J by 11 bases; unmatched bases: 12.

This clonotype occurred a few times. The J gene is TRBJ2-3, the V gene TRBV2, with D perhaps matching TRBD1 (6 bases). From germline, CDR1 is SNHLY and CDR2 FYNNEI. This CDR3 contains 14 residues. V lost 1 base to trimming and J lost 1 base, with 6 bases between them. CDR3 sequence reads: CASSEDRGTDTQYF. The CDR3 DNA reads TGTGCCAGCAGTGAAGACAGGGGCACAGATACGCAGTATTTT.

J is TRBJ1-1 and V is TRBV7-3, with 8 bases lining up with TRBD1. The length of the CDR3 is 15 residues. Per the germline V gene, CDR1 is SGHTA and CDR2 is FQGTGA. V shed 2 bases, J shed 5 bases, and the junction held 7 bases outside the gene matches. The CDR3 coding sequence is TGTGCCAGCAGCTTACAGGGGGCCGAAGGAACTGAAGCTTTCTTT. Amino acids: CASSLQGAEGTEAFF.

This sequence joins TRBV24-1 and TRBJ2-1; 8 bases line up with TRBD1. V trimming: 4 bases; J trimming: 8 bases; junction bases outside the gene matches: 6. Germline CDR1 and CDR2: KGHDR and SFDVKD. CDR3 size: 14 residues. DNA for the CDR3: TGTGCCACCAGTGACTGGACAGGGAGTGATGAGCAGTTCTTC. Translating gives CATSDWTGSDEQFF.

At least ten counts were recorded for this clonotype. The V and J genes are TRBV20-1 and TRBJ2-2; perhaps D is TRBD1 or TRBD2 (6 bases each). The CDR3 contains 12 residues. Germline-derived CDR1 and CDR2 are DFQATT and SNEGSKA (reference sequence). Trimming pared 6 bases from V and 8 bases from J, leaving 13 bases between. This CDR3 is CSAPSGAGELFF. Here the CDR3 DNA reads TGCAGTGCCCCCTCGGGGGCTGGGGAGCTGTTTTTT.

The J gene is TRBJ2-7, the V gene TRBV20-1; D gene ambiguous. V lost 3 bases and J lost 3, with 12 bases in between. Per the germline V gene, CDR1 is DFQATT and CDR2 is SNEGSKA (reference sequence). CDR3 size: 13 residues. CDR3 in DNA: TGCAGTGCTAGGGGTCCAGGAAACTACGAGCAGTACTTC. Amino acids: CSARGPGNYEQYF.

This clonotype was seen many times. The V gene is TRBV4-2, the J gene TRBJ2-5; TRBD2 is a possible D gene (6 bases). Germline V gene data show CDR1 as LGHNA and CDR2 as YNFKEQ. CDR3 length equals 15 residues. V was cut by 4 bases and J by 5 bases, with 17 bases left in between. The CDR3, as DNA: TGTGCCAGCAGCCTCGGAGCGGGCCCCGGGGAGACCCAGTACTTC. Translated: CASSLGAGPGETQYF.

This clonotype has just a few counts. The CDR3 DNA follows: TGCAGCGTTGAAGATCCTCGCCGGAATGAGCAGTTCTTC. Translation: CSVEDPRRNEQFF. This sequence joins TRBV29-1 and TRBJ2-1; D not resolved. V was shortened by 0 bases and J by 7 bases, with 10 bases between the two germline ends. The CDR3 has 13 residues. Germline V CDR1 and CDR2: SQVTM, ANQGSEA.

This clonotype was seen only a few times. This chain joins TRBV6-5 and TRBJ1-5, with a tentative D call TRBD1 (6 bases). V gave up 6 bases and J gave up 0 bases, with 18 bases separating them. The CDR3 sequence is 17 residues long. Per germline, CDR1 MNHEY and CDR2 SVGAGI. As DNA, the CDR3 is TGTGCCAGCAGGAAAATTGGGACAACCTTTAGCAATCAGCCCCAGCATTTT. This encodes CASRKIGTTFSNQPQHF.

This clonotype occurred a few times. The chain links TRBV6-2 or TRBV6-3 to TRBJ2-5, with D possibly being TRBD1 (5 bases). CDR1 MNHEY and CDR2 SVGEGT come from the germline V gene. The CDR3 runs to 12 residues. Trimming removed 5 bases at V and 8 bases at J, with 12 bases between. The CDR3 region is CASSPDSGTQYF. CDR3 DNA: TGTGCCAGCAGTCCAGACAGTGGAACCCAGTACTTC.

This chain uses TRBV7-9 with TRBJ1-1, with D perhaps matching TRBD1 (6 bases). Germline CDR1 is SEHNR and CDR2 is FQNEAQ (reference sequence). V was trimmed by 5 bases and J by 7 bases, leaving 14 bases between them. The CDR3 spans 13 residues. The CDR3 is CASSRDTQREAFF. The CDR3 coding sequence is TGTGCCAGCAGCCGGGACACTCAGCGTGAAGCTTTCTTT.

The chain has TRBV6-6 and TRBJ2-6; the D gene is possibly TRBD1 (5 bases). Germline-derived CDR1 and CDR2 are MNHNY and SVGAGI (reference sequence). Trimming took off 2 bases at V and 2 bases at J, with 10 bases between the two ends. CDR3 length equals 16 residues. The CDR3 DNA is TGTGCCAGCAGTTACGGGGAACAGGCTGGGGCCAACGTCCTGACTTTC. Its translation: CASSYGEQAGANVLTF.

This clonotype was counted between two and nine times. The chain employs TRBV3-1 and TRBJ2-1, with 8 bases lining up with TRBD2. The trim removed 5 bases at V and 8 bases at J, leaving 8 bases unmatched. This CDR3 has 14 residues. CDR1 and CDR2 (germline): LGHDT, YNNKEL (reference sequence). The CDR3 region has the DNA TGTGCCAGCAGCTCCAGGACTAGCAGGGATGAGCAGTTCTTC. Translating gives CASSSRTSRDEQFF.

In this sample, this clonotype turned up many times. The chain recombines TRBV29-1 with TRBJ2-1; D perhaps matches TRBD2 (6 bases). Trimming stripped 2 bases from V and 4 bases from J, with 12 bases between. Germline V gene data show CDR1 as SQVTM and CDR2 as ANQGSEA. The CDR3 spans 14 residues. CDR3 amino acids: CSVELLARYNEQFF. Written as DNA, the CDR3 is TGCAGCGTTGAATTGCTAGCGCGTTACAATGAGCAGTTCTTC.

In this sample, this clonotype turned up a few times. The V gene is TRBV12-3 or TRBV12-4, the J gene TRBJ1-2, with D perhaps matching TRBD1 (5 bases). Trimming pared 2 bases from V and 3 bases from J, leaving 13 bases between. The CDR3 is 15 amino acids. The CDR3 loop is CASSLWGRGDYGYTF. CDR3 sequence (DNA): TGTGCCAGCAGTTTATGGGGCCGGGGGGACTATGGCTACACCTTC.

This clonotype was detected ten times or more. This chain joins TRBV5-1 and TRBJ2-5, with 7 bases that match TRBD1. CDR3 length equals 14 residues. The junction had 11 bases not matched to a gene; V was cut back by 5 bases and J by 7 bases. CDR1 is SGHRS, CDR2 YFSETQ, per germline. Here the CDR3 reads CASSSSRQGGTQYF. The CDR3 bases are TGCGCCAGCAGTTCCTCCCGACAGGGCGGGACCCAGTACTTC.

The rearrangement joins TRBV4-2 to TRBJ1-5, with D uncertain. Trimming left V 8 bases short and J 5 bases short, with 25 bases between. The germline gives CDR1 LGHNA, CDR2 YNFKEQ. The CDR3 contains 17 residues. CDR3: CASAKAGRHYSDQPQHF. The CDR3 bases are TGTGCCAGCGCAAAAGCCGGTCGGCATTATTCGGATCAGCCCCAGCATTTT.

The chain joins TRBV18 to TRBJ1-5; tentative D call: TRBD1 (5 bases). CDR1 is KGHSH and CDR2 is LQKENI in the germline V gene. Trimming left V 1 base short and J 6 bases short, with 7 bases between. The CDR3 covers 13 residues. CDR3 coding DNA: TGTGCCAGCTCACCACAAGGGACTCAGCCCCAGCATTTT. It translates to CASSPQGTQPQHF.

This clonotype was counted only a few times. This sequence joins TRBV7-6 and TRBJ1-2; no clear D. Germline V gives CDR1 SGHVS, CDR2 FNYEAQ. CDR3 length: 15 amino acids. V gave up 1 base and J gave up 3 bases, with 12 bases separating them. CDR3 DNA: TGTGCCAGCAGCTTAGGGACTTCATCACACTATGGCTACACCTTC. This encodes CASSLGTSSHYGYTF.